This TCR beta chain derives from a study of blood T cell repertoires in COVID-19. Study context: Researchers got acute and convalescent COVID-19 samples from the United States, Italy and Spain. PBMCs, B-cell-depleted T cells, or T cells were the source of the cDNA or gDNA that made up the material.

How the authors handled the data: The authors estimated nucleated cell counts from reference gene primer amplification. The method was immunoSEQ multiplex PCR; TCRdb's version includes in-frame clones alone and lacks a portion of them. V and J calls and clone size are those listed in that table; D and trimming were worked out from the DNA. The table shows some 40,000 clones, with almost 85% occurring only once. Trimming removed 1 base from V and 0 bases from J; junction bases left unmatched: 3. In germline, CDR1 is SEHNR, CDR2 FQNEAQ (reference sequence). This CDR3 is built from 15 residues. The sequence was obtained from a human donor in a cohort sampled during active COVID-19. The source material was peripheral blood. V gene TRBV7-9 combines with J gene TRBJ2-7, with 7 bases lining up with TRBD1. The CDR3: CASSLEGQSSYEQYF. The CDR3 region has the DNA TGTGCCAGCAGCTTAGAGGGACAGAGCTCCTACGAGCAGTACTTC.